This T cell receptor (beta chain) came from a study of blood T cell repertoires in COVID-19. Study summary: T cells, B-cell-depleted T cells, or PBMCs supplied cDNA or gDNA.

There are 14 residues in the CDR3. Germline lookup yields CDR1 KGHDR and CDR2 SFDVKD. The trim removed 4 bases at V and 2 bases at J, leaving 3 bases unmatched. As originally analysed: Researchers report that nucleated cell counts were estimated from reference gene primer amplification. Measured with immunoSEQ multiplex PCR; TCRdb has only the in-frame clones, and not every one. The V and J calls and clone size were taken over from that table, and D and trimming were inferred from the DNA. There are 200,000 to 250,000 clones in the sample; more than 75% occur only once, and more than 9% lies in the top ten.

The specimen sequenced was peripheral blood. This receptor was taken from a man older than 75 with acute or convalescent COVID-19. This chain uses TRBV24-1 with TRBJ2-5; 7 bases map to TRBD1. The CDR3 bases are TGTGCCACCAGTGAAGGGACAGCTCAAGAGACCCAGTACTTC. Its protein product is CATSEGTAQETQYF.